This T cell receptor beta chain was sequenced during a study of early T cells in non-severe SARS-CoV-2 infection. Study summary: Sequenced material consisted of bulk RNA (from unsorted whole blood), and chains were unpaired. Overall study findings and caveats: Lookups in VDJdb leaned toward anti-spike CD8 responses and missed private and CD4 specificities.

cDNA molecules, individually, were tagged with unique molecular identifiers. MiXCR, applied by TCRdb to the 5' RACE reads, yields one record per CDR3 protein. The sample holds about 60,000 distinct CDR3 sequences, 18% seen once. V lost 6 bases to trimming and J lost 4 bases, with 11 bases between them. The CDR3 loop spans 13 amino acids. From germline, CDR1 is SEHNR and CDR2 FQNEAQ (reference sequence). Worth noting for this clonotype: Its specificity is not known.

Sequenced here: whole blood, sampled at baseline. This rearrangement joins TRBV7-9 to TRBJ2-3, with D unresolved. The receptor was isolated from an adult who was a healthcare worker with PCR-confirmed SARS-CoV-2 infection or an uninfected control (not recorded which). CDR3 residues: CASSRVSADTQYF. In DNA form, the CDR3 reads TGTGCCAGCAGTCGGGTCTCCGCAGATACGCAGTATTTT.